This is a list of T cell receptor beta chains from one sample in a study of blood T cell repertoires in COVID-19. Assay used: immunoSEQ multiplex PCR; TCRdb lists only in-frame clones, some missing. The table has 400,000 or so clones, around 90% seen once. Material for sequencing was peripheral blood. These receptors originate from a human donor in a cohort sampled during active COVID-19. CDR3s include the opening cysteine and the closing phenylalanine or tryptophan. The D gene is left open where the match is weak. Not every row has a clone size; where given, it reads once, few, many or a size class.

D gene	V gene	clone size	J gene	CDR3 protein	CDR3 DNA
-	TRBV5-1	-	TRBJ2-3	CASRDSSPGGTDTQYF	TGCGCCAGCAGAGATTCGTCGCCCGGGGGCACAGATACGCAGTATTTT
TRBD2	TRBV18	-	TRBJ2-7	CASSPSSFGGDEQYF	TGTGCCAGCTCACCTTCTTCTTTTGGGGGGGACGAGCAGTACTTC
-	TRBV5-5	-	TRBJ2-1	CASRAPGTGGNNEQFF	TGTGCCAGCCGCGCCCCTGGGACCGGGGGAAACAATGAGCAGTTCTTC
TRBD1	TRBV15	-	TRBJ1-6	CATSRGAGTDNSPLHF	TGTGCCACCAGCAGAGGGGCCGGGACAGATAATTCACCCCTCCACTTT
-	TRBV7-6	-	TRBJ2-5	CASSLAGPLQETQYF	TGTGCCAGCAGCTTAGCGGGGCCCCTCCAAGAGACCCAGTACTTC
TRBD1	TRBV25-1	-	TRBJ1-3	CASSGQGSGNTIYF	TGTGCCAGCAGTGGACAGGGGTCTGGAAACACCATATATTTT
-	TRBV18	-	TRBJ2-7	CASSPDRSLYEQYF	TGTGCCAGCTCACCAGACAGGTCCCTCTACGAGCAGTACTTC
-	TRBV6-5	-	TRBJ1-2	CASSYFQAYGYTF	TGTGCCAGCAGTTACTTCCAGGCCTATGGCTACACCTTC
TRBD2	TRBV3-1/TRBV3-2	-	TRBJ2-1	CASSRLTGASGYYNEQFF	TGTGCCAGCAGCCGCCTAACTGGGGCTAGCGGCTACTACAATGAGCAGTTCTTC
TRBD1	TRBV6-1	few	TRBJ2-7	CASSELAGGAYEQYF	TGTGCCAGCAGTGAACTAGCAGGGGGCGCATACGAGCAGTACTTC
-	TRBV5-1	-	TRBJ2-5	CASSGRAGETQYF	TGCGCCAGCAGCGGCAGGGCGGGGGAGACCCAGTACTTC
-	TRBV5-6	-	TRBJ1-3	CASSLRKQPERTIYF	TGTGCCAGCAGCTTGCGTAAACAGCCCGAAAGGACCATATATTTT
TRBD1	TRBV19	-	TRBJ1-2	CASSIRWDSNYGYTF	TGTGCCAGTAGTATTAGGTGGGACAGTAACTATGGCTACACCTTC
TRBD1	TRBV14	-	TRBJ2-5	CASSPGQGARRQETQYF	TGTGCCAGCAGCCCGGGACAGGGGGCGCGCAGGCAAGAGACCCAGTACTTC
TRBD2	TRBV9	-	TRBJ2-1	CASSVLAGTYNEQFF	TGTGCCAGCAGCGTGCTAGCGGGGACCTACAATGAGCAGTTCTTC
TRBD2	TRBV7-6	-	TRBJ2-7	CASSPNSGFRYEQYF	TGTGCCAGCAGCCCCAATAGCGGGTTTCGATACGAGCAGTACTTC
-	TRBV24-1	-	TRBJ2-3	CATSDPVQDTQYF	TGTGCCACCAGTGATCCCGTACAAGATACGCAGTATTTT
-	TRBV30	-	TRBJ2-1	CAFSSYNEQFF	TGTGCCTTTAGCTCCTACAATGAGCAGTTCTTC
TRBD2	TRBV4-1	-	TRBJ2-1	CASSKGLAGYNEQFF	TGCGCCAGCAGCAAGGGACTAGCGGGGTACAATGAGCAGTTCTTC
TRBD1	TRBV30	-	TRBJ1-5	CAWGGQGAQPQHF	TGTGCCTGGGGGGGACAGGGGGCTCAGCCCCAGCATTTT
-	TRBV5-1	once	TRBJ2-1	CASSVSGQYNEQFF	TGCGCCAGCAGCGTATCGGGACAATACAATGAGCAGTTCTTC
-	TRBV19	-	TRBJ2-2	CASTGMGGPGTGELFF	TGTGCCAGTACCGGGATGGGGGGGCCCGGCACCGGGGAGCTGTTTTTT
TRBD2	TRBV11-2	-	TRBJ2-3	CASSFPRLAGVPDTQYF	TGTGCCAGCAGCTTCCCCCGACTAGCGGGAGTTCCAGATACGCAGTATTTT
TRBD1	TRBV28	few	TRBJ1-1	CASSSPGQGALARTEAFF	TGTGCCAGCAGTTCCCCAGGACAGGGGGCGTTGGCTCGGACTGAAGCTTTCTTT
TRBD1	TRBV5-5	-	TRBJ1-1	CASSWTGTANIEAFF	TGTGCCAGCAGCTGGACCGGGACAGCTAATATTGAAGCTTTCTTT
-	TRBV6-5	-	TRBJ2-5	CASSWAGKETQYF	TGTGCCAGCAGTTGGGCAGGGAAAGAGACCCAGTACTTC
TRBD1	TRBV24-1	once	TRBJ2-3	CATSDPGQGTDTQYF	TGTGCCACCAGTGACCCGGGACAGGGCACAGATACGCAGTATTTT
-	TRBV9	-	TRBJ1-4	CASSVGGGVGEKLFF	TGTGCCAGCAGCGTAGGTGGTGGAGTAGGAGAAAAACTGTTTTTT
-	TRBV7-7	-	TRBJ1-5	CASSLQRQPMEPQHF	TGTGCTAGCAGCTTGCAAAGACAGCCGATGGAGCCCCAGCATTTT
TRBD2	TRBV5-1	-	TRBJ2-3	CASSLEGGDGDTQYF	TGCGCCAGCAGCTTGGAGGGAGGGGATGGAGATACGCAGTATTTT
-	TRBV6-1	-	TRBJ1-6	CASSGINRAYNSPLHF	TGTGCCAGCAGTGGCATTAACAGGGCCTATAATTCACCCCTCCACTTT
TRBD2	TRBV5-1	once	TRBJ2-2	CASSLRPSGENTGELFF	TGCGCCAGCAGCTTGAGGCCTAGCGGGGAGAACACCGGGGAGCTGTTTTTT
-	TRBV19	-	TRBJ2-5	CASRRTRGETQYF	TGTGCCAGTAGAAGAACCCGCGGTGAGACCCAGTACTTC
TRBD2	TRBV7-8	-	TRBJ2-1	CASSPEVGLAGVPNEQFF	TGTGCCAGCAGCCCGGAGGTAGGACTAGCGGGAGTCCCCAATGAGCAGTTCTTC
-	TRBV28	-	TRBJ1-3	CASSLGGSLSGNTIYF	TGTGCCAGCAGTTTAGGCGGAAGCCTCTCTGGAAACACCATATATTTT
TRBD1	TRBV4-1	-	TRBJ1-1	CASSRAGTGTMNTEAFF	TGCGCCAGCAGCCGAGCCGGGACAGGGACCATGAACACTGAAGCTTTCTTT
TRBD1	TRBV25-1	once	TRBJ2-2	CASSAGTGEAGELFF	TGTGCCAGCAGTGCGGGGACAGGGGAGGCCGGGGAGCTGTTTTTT
-	TRBV20-1	-	TRBJ2-2	CSASGAGELFF	TGCAGTGCTTCAGGGGCCGGGGAGCTGTTTTTT
TRBD2	TRBV5-1	few	TRBJ2-2	CASSQSSGNTGELFF	TGCGCCAGCAGTCAATCTAGCGGAAACACCGGGGAGCTGTTTTTT
TRBD2	TRBV2	once	TRBJ2-1	CASSPPRGSGRENEQFF	TGTGCCAGCAGTCCCCCCCGCGGTAGCGGGAGGGAAAATGAGCAGTTCTTC
TRBD2	TRBV29-1	-	TRBJ2-1	CSVGTGSGADNEQFF	TGCAGCGTTGGCACGGGGAGCGGGGCGGACAATGAGCAGTTCTTC